This TCR beta chain was sequenced during a study of blood T cell repertoires in COVID-19. Background on the study: Acute and convalescent COVID-19 specimens originated in the United States, Italy and Spain. PBMCs, B-cell-depleted T cells, or T cells were the source of the cDNA or gDNA that made up the material.

This clone occurred once. In the original workflow: Amplifying reference gene primers gave estimates of nucleated cell counts. Using immunoSEQ multiplex PCR, the repertoire was profiled, and TCRdb retains in-frame clones only, with some absent. That table is the source of V, J and clone size, and D and trimming were worked out from the DNA. The sample lists tens of thousands of clones, about 85% occurring once. The CDR3 spans 17 residues. V gave up 0 bases and J gave up 6 bases; unmatched junction bases: 9. The germline gives CDR1 LNHNV, CDR2 YYDKDF (reference sequence). What was sequenced was peripheral blood. This clonotype originated in a human donor in a cohort sampled during active COVID-19. V usage is TRBV15 and J usage is TRBJ2-3; 10 nucleotides line up with TRBD2. The CDR3 spells CATSRDGLAGVRDTQYF. The CDR3 nucleotides are TGTGCCACCAGCAGAGACGGGCTAGCGGGAGTCCGTGATACGCAGTATTTT.